What follows are 23 T cell receptor beta chains derived from one specimen sequenced in a study of blood T cell repertoires in COVID-19. Clones were read by immunoSEQ multiplex PCR, and TCRdb kept only the in-frame ones, dropping some. This table has 200,000 to 250,000 clones, 80% to 90% appearing once. Material: PBMCs or T cells enriched from blood (not recorded which). The receptors here all came from a woman aged 45 to 65 in a cohort exposed to, infected with or recovered from COVID-19 (not recorded which).

CDR3 sequence: CASSQKSPGQGAETQYF. The DNA for the CDR3 is TGTGCCAGCAGCCAAAAAAGCCCGGGACAGGGGGCCGAGACCCAGTACTTC. The rearrangement uses TRBV4-2 and TRBJ2-5; 12 bases are a match to TRBD1. CDR1 is LGHNA, CDR2 YNFKEQ, per germline. The CDR3 spans 17 residues. The ends lost 2 bases at V and 5 bases at J; junction bases unmatched: 9.

DNA of the CDR3: TGCGCCAGCAGCCAACAGGGGAAAAATTCACCCCTCCACTTT. This translates into CASSQQGKNSPLHF. The J gene is TRBJ1-6, the V gene TRBV4-1; D might be TRBD1 (6 bases). This CDR3 has 14 residues. V was cut by 2 bases and J by 7 bases, with 9 bases left in between. Germline-derived CDR1 and CDR2 are MGHRA and YSYEKL.

In its sample, this clone was seen once. The rearrangement uses TRBV2 and TRBJ2-3, with D possibly being TRBD2 (5 bases). Germline V gives CDR1 SNHLY, CDR2 FYNNEI. This CDR3 spans 13 amino acids. V lost 2 bases to trimming and J lost 5 bases, with 8 bases between them. The CDR3: CASSESGLDTQYF. The CDR3 nucleotides read TGTGCCAGCAGTGAAAGTGGACTAGATACGCAGTATTTT.

The chain combines TRBV5-5 with TRBJ1-2; D is possibly TRBD1 (5 bases). The V gene's germline CDR1 is SGHKS and CDR2 YYEKEE (reference sequence). V lost 7 bases and J 0 bases, leaving 16 bases between the germline ends. The CDR3 totals 15 residues. CDR3: CASGLESGPNYGYTF. The CDR3 nucleotides read TGTGCCAGCGGCCTCGAATCAGGGCCTAACTATGGCTACACCTTC.

The chain uses TRBV9 and TRBJ1-4; TRBD1 matches 8 bases. From germline, CDR1 is SGDLS and CDR2 YYNGEE. V lost 6 bases, J lost 3 bases, and 4 bases stayed unmatched. The CDR3 is 14 residues long. The CDR3 is CASNQGAANEKLFF. CDR3 nucleotide sequence: TGTGCCAGCAATCAGGGGGCGGCTAATGAAAAACTGTTTTTT.

CDR3 DNA: TGCGCCAGCAGCCCGGGACAGGGGCACACTGAAGCTTTCTTT. Amino acid sequence: CASSPGQGHTEAFF. V and J are TRBV5-1 and TRBJ1-1; 10 bases align to TRBD1. Germline V gene data show CDR1 as SGHRS and CDR2 as YFSETQ. The CDR3 contains 14 residues. With 4 bases clipped from V and 3 bases from J, the junction kept 3 bases outside the gene matches.

This clone showed up just a few times. This CDR3 reads CASSLGQGRGTEAFF. The CDR3 DNA reads as TGTGCCAGCAGCTTGGGACAGGGGCGGGGGACTGAAGCTTTCTTT. The rearrangement joins TRBV7-2 to TRBJ1-1, with 10 bases fitting TRBD1. The CDR3 length is 15 residues. V trimming: 3 bases; J trimming: 5 bases; junction bases outside the gene matches: 6. Germline V lookup: CDR1 SGHTA, CDR2 FQGNSA.

The rearrangement links TRBV9 to TRBJ2-4; D possibly corresponds to TRBD1 (6 bases). The CDR3 extends over 14 amino acids. Looked up from germline, CDR1 is SGDLS and CDR2 is YYNGEE. V lost 6 bases, J lost 5 bases, and 15 bases lay in between. This chain's CDR3 is CASKKGELENIQYF. In DNA form, the CDR3 reads TGTGCCAGCAAGAAGGGGGAGTTGGAAAACATTCAGTACTTC.

CDR3 amino acids: CASSQDSNYGYTF. The CDR3 region has the DNA TGCGCCAGCAGCCAAGACAGTAACTATGGCTACACCTTC. The genes are TRBV5-1 and TRBJ1-2, with TRBD1 as a possible D gene (5 bases). Germline CDR1 is SGHRS and CDR2 is YFSETQ. Deletions cut 4 bases from V and 1 base from J, with 8 bases between. The CDR3 is 13 amino acids.

The V gene is TRBV3-1 (or the pseudogene TRBV3-2), the J gene TRBJ1-3; D is possibly TRBD1 (6 bases). From germline, CDR1 is LGHDT and CDR2 YNNKEL (reference sequence). The CDR3 has 17 amino acids. V was shortened by 1 base and J by 0 bases, with 13 bases between the two germline ends. This CDR3 is CASSQGGQLVSGNTIYF. The CDR3 DNA sequence: TGTGCCAGCAGCCAAGGTGGACAGTTAGTCTCTGGAAACACCATATATTTT.

The V call is TRBV5-1, the J call TRBJ2-3; TRBD2 aligns across 7 bases. The ends lost 4 bases at V and 2 bases at J; junction bases unmatched: 4. Per the germline V gene, CDR1 is SGHRS and CDR2 is YFSETQ. CDR3 length: 14 residues. The CDR3: CASSTSDHTDTQYF. CDR3 coding DNA: TGCGCCAGCAGCACTAGCGACCACACAGATACGCAGTATTTT.

The chain carries TRBV6-6 and TRBJ1-3, with a tentative D call TRBD1 (5 bases). The CDR3 contains 15 residues. Per the germline V gene, CDR1 is MNHNY and CDR2 is SVGAGI (reference sequence). Between the trimmed V and J ends, which lost 8 bases and 1 base, there was a span of 15 bases. DNA for the CDR3: TGTGCCAGCGGGGGGGGTTGGCAATCTGGAAACACCATATATTTT. Encoded protein: CASGGGWQSGNTIYF.

V and J are TRBV4-1 and TRBJ1-6; maybe TRBD1 (6 bases). Germline V CDR1 and CDR2: MGHRA, YSYEKL. The ends were cut back, 4 bases at V and 9 bases at J, with 22 bases in the middle. The CDR3 has 17 amino acids. For the CDR3, the DNA is TGCGCCAGCAGCCTCCGTACAGGGAGTATAGGGGGTTCACCCCTCCACTTT. Translating gives CASSLRTGSIGGSPLHF.

The rearrangement uses TRBV13 and TRBJ2-7; D may be TRBD1 (6 bases). Germline values: CDR1 PRHDT, CDR2 FYEKMQ (reference sequence). Trimming removed 6 bases at V and 5 bases at J, with 14 bases between. The CDR3 has 13 amino acids. DNA for the CDR3: TGTGCCAGCAGGGCACAGGGAGCCCACGAGCAGTACTTC. It encodes CASRAQGAHEQYF.

This chain uses TRBV24-1 with TRBJ1-5; 9 positions agree with TRBD1. The CDR3 is 16 residues long. Germline-derived CDR1 and CDR2 are KGHDR and SFDVKD. The V segment lost 3 bases and the J segment 7 bases; nucleotides outside the gene matches: 9. CDR3 sequence: CATSDVSGTGFQPQHF. For the CDR3, the DNA is TGTGCCACCAGTGATGTATCCGGGACAGGGTTCCAGCCCCAGCATTTT.

The rearrangement links TRBV7-6 to TRBJ2-7; 10 bases align to TRBD2. There are 15 residues in the CDR3. Trimming removed 1 base from V and 3 bases from J; junction bases left unmatched: 3. Looked up from germline, CDR1 is SGHVS and CDR2 is FNYEAQ. CDR3 residues: CASSLGTSGDYEQYF. The CDR3 DNA follows: TGTGCCAGCAGCTTAGGGACTAGCGGTGACTACGAGCAGTACTTC.

The gene calls are TRBV5-1 and TRBJ2-3; D remains ambiguous. The ends were cut back, 3 bases at V and 1 base at J, with 12 bases in the middle. The germline V gene has CDR1 SGHRS and CDR2 YFSETQ. The CDR3 consists of 15 residues. The CDR3 region has the DNA TGCGCCAGCAGCTCCGTCAGGTCTGGCACAGATACGCAGTATTTT. It encodes CASSSVRSGTDTQYF. Full variable domain (rest looked up from reference TRBV5-1 and TRBJ2-3): KAGVTQTPRYLIKTRGQQVTLSCSPISGHRSVSWYQQTPGQGLQFLFEYFSETQRNKGNFPGRFSGRQFSNSRSEMNVSTLELGDSALYLCASSSVRSGTDTQYFGPGTRLTVL.

The chain carries TRBV10-3 and TRBJ1-1; unclear D gene. The CDR3 totals 18 residues. Germline assignment: CDR1 ENHRY and CDR2 SYGVKD. Trimming left V 6 bases short and J 0 bases short, with 23 bases between. CDR3 amino acids: CAISAAWGGLEVNTEAFF. The CDR3 nucleotides read TGTGCCATCAGCGCTGCCTGGGGAGGGTTGGAGGTGAACACTGAAGCTTTCTTT.

This clone appeared a few times. The chain combines TRBV29-1 with TRBJ1-2; 9 bases match TRBD1. This CDR3 has 14 amino acids. Germline lookup yields CDR1 SQVTM and CDR2 ANQGSEA. With 4 bases clipped from V and 4 bases from J, the junction kept 7 bases outside the gene matches. This CDR3 reads CSVARDRALYGYTF. CDR3 bases: TGCAGCGTTGCCCGGGACAGGGCCCTCTATGGCTACACCTTC.

This clone appeared a single time. The genes are TRBV27 and TRBJ1-2; 10 nucleotides align to TRBD1. The junction had 8 bases not matched to a gene; V was cut back by 0 bases and J by 4 bases. The CDR3 sequence is 17 residues long. Looked up from germline, CDR1 is MNHEY and CDR2 is SMNVEV (reference sequence). CDR3 region: CASSLSQGQGRGYGYTF. The CDR3 nucleotides read TGTGCCAGCAGTTTATCGCAGGGACAGGGGAGAGGCTATGGCTACACCTTC.

The chain employs TRBV5-5 and TRBJ2-1; D is uncertain. The CDR3 runs 16 residues. Trimming took 0 bases from V and 0 from J, leaving 10 bases between them. CDR1 is SGHKS, CDR2 YYEKEE, per germline (reference sequence). Here the CDR3 reads CASSLGASRSYNEQFF. The CDR3 DNA is TGTGCCAGCAGCTTGGGAGCGTCCCGCTCCTACAATGAGCAGTTCTTC. The full variable domain, its missing parts supplied by reference TRBV5-5 and TRBJ2-1, is DAGVTQSPTHLIKTRGQQVTLRCSPISGHKSVSWYQQVLGQGPQFIFQYYEKEERGRGNFPDRFSARQFPNYSSELNVNALLLGDSALYLCASSLGASRSYNEQFFGPGTRLTVL.

The chain combines TRBV7-9 with TRBJ2-2; 14 bases match TRBD2. V shed 4 bases, J shed 1 base, and the junction held 2 bases outside the gene matches. CDR3 length equals 17 residues. Germline loops: CDR1 SEHNR, CDR2 FQNEAQ (reference sequence). The CDR3 region is CASSWTSGGMNTGELFF. The CDR3 coding sequence is TGTGCCAGCAGCTGGACTAGCGGGGGGATGAACACCGGGGAGCTGTTTTTT.

The chain is built from TRBV9 and TRBJ2-7; D gene ambiguous. This CDR3 spans 14 amino acids. The germline gives CDR1 SGDLS, CDR2 YYNGEE. Deletions cut 1 base from V and 2 bases from J, with 10 bases between. The CDR3 here is CASSVYDNTYEQYF. CDR3 nucleotides: TGTGCCAGCAGCGTATACGACAACACCTACGAGCAGTACTTC. The variable domain in full, completed from reference TRBV9 and TRBJ2-7, reads DSGVTQTPKHLITATGQRVTLRCSPRSGDLSVYWYQQSLDQGLQFLIQYYNGEERAKGNILERFSAQQFPDLHSELNLSSLELGDSALYFCASSVYDNTYEQYFGPGTRLTVT.